This T cell receptor beta chain was captured in a study of monozygotic twins with inflammatory bowel disease. TCRdb reprocessed the 5' RACE reads and reports one entry per CDR3 protein, with no DNA. This table holds 400,000 to 500,000 distinct CDR3 sequences. The CDR3 sequence is 18 residues long. Germline CDR1 is SGDLS and CDR2 is YYNGEE. J is TRBJ2-6 and V is TRBV9; TCRdb gives TRBD2 as the D gene, but with no DNA this cannot be confirmed. Sequenced sample: blood. This receptor was identified in a human donor with ulcerative colitis or Crohn's disease, or a healthy co-twin of an affected twin (not recorded which). The CDR3 loop is CASSPRLAGGSGANVLTF.